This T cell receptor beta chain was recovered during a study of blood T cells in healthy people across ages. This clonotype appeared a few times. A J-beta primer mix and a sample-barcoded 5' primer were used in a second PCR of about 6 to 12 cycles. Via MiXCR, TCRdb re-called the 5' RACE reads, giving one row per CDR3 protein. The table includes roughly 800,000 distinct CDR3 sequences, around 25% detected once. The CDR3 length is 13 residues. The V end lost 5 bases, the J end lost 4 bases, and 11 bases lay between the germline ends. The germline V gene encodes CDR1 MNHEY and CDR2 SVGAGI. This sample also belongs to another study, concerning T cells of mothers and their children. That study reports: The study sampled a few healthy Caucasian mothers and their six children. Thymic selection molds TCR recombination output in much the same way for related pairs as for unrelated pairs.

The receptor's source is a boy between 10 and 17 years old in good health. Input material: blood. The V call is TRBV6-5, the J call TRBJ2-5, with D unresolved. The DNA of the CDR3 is TGTGCCAGCAGTCCATCCTGGGCAGAGACCCAGTACTTC. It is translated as CASSPSWAETQYF.